The clone carrying this T cell receptor beta chain has at least ten counts. From the 5' RACE reads, TCRdb called clonotypes with MiXCR, one entry per CDR3 protein. The sample shows hundreds of thousands of distinct CDR3 sequences, about 20% of them seen only once. This specimen comes from a study of identical twins. The CDR3 has 15 amino acids. V was clipped by 2 bases and J by 1 base, with 11 bases between them. Germline loops: CDR1 SEHNR, CDR2 FQNEAQ (reference sequence). This sample was shared with a second study, whose subject was T cells expressing NK-cell markers.

The sample was PBMCs. This chain uses TRBV7-9 with TRBJ1-1; weak D call: TRBD1 (5 bases). This clonotype originated in a woman aged 18-29 years in good health. The CDR3 protein is CASSLTGQGNTEAFF. CDR3 nucleotides: TGTGCCAGCAGCTTAACTGGCCAGGGGAACACTGAAGCTTTCTTT.